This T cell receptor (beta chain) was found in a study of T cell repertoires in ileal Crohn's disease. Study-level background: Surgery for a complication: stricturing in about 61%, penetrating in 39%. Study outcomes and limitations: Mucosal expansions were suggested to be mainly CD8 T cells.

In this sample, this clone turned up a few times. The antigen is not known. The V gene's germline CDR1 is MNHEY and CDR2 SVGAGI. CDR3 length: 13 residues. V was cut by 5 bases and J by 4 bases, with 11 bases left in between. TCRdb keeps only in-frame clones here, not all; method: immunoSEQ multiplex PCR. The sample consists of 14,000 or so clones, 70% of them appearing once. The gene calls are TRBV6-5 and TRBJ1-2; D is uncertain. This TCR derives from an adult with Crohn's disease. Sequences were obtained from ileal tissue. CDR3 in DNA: TGTGCCAGCAGTCCAGTCTCGGGCTATGGCTACACCTTC. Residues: CASSPVSGYGYTF.